This TCR beta chain was sequenced during a study of blood T cell repertoires in COVID-19. Germline loops: CDR1 SGHAT, CDR2 FQNNGV. This CDR3 is 16 amino acids long. The J segment lost 1 base and the V segment lost 0 bases, leaving 3 bases of the junction unmatched. Sequencing used immunoSEQ multiplex PCR; TCRdb keeps in-frame clones, though not all of them. The repertoire holds 200,000 or so clones, with 84% as singletons. The origin of this receptor is a human donor in a cohort sampled during active COVID-19. The sample was peripheral blood. V and J are TRBV11-2 and TRBJ2-3, with 8 bases fitting TRBD2. This CDR3 reads CASSLEGGRRTDTQYF. CDR3 coding DNA: TGTGCCAGCAGCTTAGAAGGCGGGAGGCGCACAGATACGCAGTATTTT.